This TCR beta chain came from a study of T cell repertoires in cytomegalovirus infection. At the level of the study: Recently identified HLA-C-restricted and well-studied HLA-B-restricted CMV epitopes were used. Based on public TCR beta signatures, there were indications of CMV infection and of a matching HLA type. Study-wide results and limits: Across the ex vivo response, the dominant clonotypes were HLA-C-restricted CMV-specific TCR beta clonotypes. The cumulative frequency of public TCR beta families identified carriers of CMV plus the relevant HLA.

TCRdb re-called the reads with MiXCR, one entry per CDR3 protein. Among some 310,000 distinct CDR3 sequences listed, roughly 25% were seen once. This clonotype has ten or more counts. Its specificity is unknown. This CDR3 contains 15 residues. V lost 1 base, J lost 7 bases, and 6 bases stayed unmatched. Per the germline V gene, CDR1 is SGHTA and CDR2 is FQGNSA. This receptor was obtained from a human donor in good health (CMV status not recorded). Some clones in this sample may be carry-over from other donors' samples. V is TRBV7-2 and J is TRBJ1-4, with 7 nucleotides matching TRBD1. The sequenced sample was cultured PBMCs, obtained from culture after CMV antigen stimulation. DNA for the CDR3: TGTGCCAGCAGCTTAGATGTTTGGGACAGTGAAAAACTGTTTTTT. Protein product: CASSLDVWDSEKLFF.